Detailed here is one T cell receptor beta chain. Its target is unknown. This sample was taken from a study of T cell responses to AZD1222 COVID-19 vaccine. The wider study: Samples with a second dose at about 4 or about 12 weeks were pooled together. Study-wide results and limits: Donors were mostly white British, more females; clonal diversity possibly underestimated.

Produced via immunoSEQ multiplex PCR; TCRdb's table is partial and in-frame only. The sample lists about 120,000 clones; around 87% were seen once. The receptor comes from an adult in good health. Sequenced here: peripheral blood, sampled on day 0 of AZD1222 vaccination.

CDR3 sequence: CASSPGVGKETQYF. The CDR3 DNA reads as TGTGCCAGCTCACCAGGGGTAGGGAAAGAGACCCAGTACTTC. J is TRBJ2-5 and V is TRBV18; D gene unclear. The V gene lost 2 bases and the J gene lost 3 bases, with 10 bases spanning the gap. The germline CDR1 and CDR2 sequences are KGHSH and LQKENI. This CDR3 has 14 residues.